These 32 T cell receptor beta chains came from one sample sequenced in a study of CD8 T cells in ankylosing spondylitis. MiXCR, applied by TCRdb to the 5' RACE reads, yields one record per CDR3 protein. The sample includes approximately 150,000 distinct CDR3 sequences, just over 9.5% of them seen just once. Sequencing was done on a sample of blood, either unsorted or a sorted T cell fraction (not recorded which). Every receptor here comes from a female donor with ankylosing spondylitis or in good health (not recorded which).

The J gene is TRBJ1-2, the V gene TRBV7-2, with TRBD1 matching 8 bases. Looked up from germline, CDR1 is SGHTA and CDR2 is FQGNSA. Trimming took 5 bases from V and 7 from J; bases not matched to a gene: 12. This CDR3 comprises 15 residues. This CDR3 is CASSVTGGSTGGYTF. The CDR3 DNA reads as TGTGCCAGCAGCGTAACAGGGGGTTCAACTGGTGGCTACACCTTC. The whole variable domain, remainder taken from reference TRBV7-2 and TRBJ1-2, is GAGVSQSPSNKVTEKGKDVELRCDPISGHTALYWYRQSLGQGLEFLIYFQGNSAPDKSGLPSDRFSAERTGGSVSTLTIQRTQQEDSAVYLCASSVTGGSTGGYTFGSGTRLTVV.

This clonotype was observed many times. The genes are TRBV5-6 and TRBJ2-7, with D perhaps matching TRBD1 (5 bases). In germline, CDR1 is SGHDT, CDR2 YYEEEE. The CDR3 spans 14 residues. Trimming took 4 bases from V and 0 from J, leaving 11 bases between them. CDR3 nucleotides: TGTGCCAGCAGCCAACAGGTATACTCCTACGAGCAGTACTTC. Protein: CASSQQVYSYEQYF.

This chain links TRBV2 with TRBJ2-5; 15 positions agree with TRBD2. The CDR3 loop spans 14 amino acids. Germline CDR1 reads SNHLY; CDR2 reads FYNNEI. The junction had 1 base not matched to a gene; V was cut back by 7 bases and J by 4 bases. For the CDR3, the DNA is TGTGCCAGCACGGGACTAGCGGGGGGAGAGACCCAGTACTTC. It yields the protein CASTGLAGGETQYF.

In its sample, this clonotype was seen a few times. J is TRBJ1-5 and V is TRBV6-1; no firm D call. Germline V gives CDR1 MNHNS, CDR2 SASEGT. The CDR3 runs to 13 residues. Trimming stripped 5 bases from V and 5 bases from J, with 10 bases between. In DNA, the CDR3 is TGTGCCAGCAGTAACAGCGTCTATCAGCCCCAGCATTTT. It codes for CASSNSVYQPQHF.

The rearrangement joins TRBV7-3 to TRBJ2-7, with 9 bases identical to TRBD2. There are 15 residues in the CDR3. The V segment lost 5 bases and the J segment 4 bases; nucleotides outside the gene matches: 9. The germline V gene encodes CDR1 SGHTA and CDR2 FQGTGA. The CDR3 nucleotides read TGTGCCAGCAGCACAGGGGCGGGAGGGCCTTACGAGCAGTACTTC. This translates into CASSTGAGGPYEQYF.

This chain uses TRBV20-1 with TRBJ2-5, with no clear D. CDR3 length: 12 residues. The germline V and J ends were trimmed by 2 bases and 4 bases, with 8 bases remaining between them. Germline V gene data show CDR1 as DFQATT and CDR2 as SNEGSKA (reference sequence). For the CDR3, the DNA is TGCAGTGCTAGACAGGAGTCAGAGACCCAGTACTTC. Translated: CSARQESETQYF.

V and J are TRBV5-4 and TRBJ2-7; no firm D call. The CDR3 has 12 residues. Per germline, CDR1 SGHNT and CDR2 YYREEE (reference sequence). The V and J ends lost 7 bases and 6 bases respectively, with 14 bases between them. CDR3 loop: CASGNLAGEQYF. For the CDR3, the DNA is TGTGCCAGCGGAAATTTAGCAGGCGAGCAGTACTTC.

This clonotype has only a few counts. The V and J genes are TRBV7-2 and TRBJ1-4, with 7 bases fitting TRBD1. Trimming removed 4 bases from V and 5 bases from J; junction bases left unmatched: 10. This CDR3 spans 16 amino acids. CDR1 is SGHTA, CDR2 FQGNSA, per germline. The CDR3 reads CASSYLGGTENEKLFF. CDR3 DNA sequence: TGTGCCAGCAGCTACCTGGGCGGGACAGAGAATGAAAAACTGTTTTTT.

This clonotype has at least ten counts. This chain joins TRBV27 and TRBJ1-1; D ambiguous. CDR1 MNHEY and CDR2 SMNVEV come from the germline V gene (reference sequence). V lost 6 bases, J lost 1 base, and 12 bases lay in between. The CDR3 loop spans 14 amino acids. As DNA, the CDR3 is TGTGCCAGCAGCCCGTTCGACGGGAACACTGAAGCTTTCTTT. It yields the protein CASSPFDGNTEAFF.

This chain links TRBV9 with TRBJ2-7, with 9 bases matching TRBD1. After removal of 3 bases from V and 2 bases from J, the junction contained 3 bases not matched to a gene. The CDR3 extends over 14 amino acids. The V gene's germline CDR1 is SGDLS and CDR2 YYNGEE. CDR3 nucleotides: TGTGCCAGCAGCGGCCGGGACAGGGCCTACGAGCAGTACTTC. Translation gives CASSGRDRAYEQYF.

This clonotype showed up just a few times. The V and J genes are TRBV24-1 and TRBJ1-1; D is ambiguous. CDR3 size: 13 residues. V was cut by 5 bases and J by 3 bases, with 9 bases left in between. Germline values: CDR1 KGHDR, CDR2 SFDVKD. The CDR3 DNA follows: TGTGCCACCAGTGGCCACCGGGACACTGAAGCTTTCTTT. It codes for CATSGHRDTEAFF.

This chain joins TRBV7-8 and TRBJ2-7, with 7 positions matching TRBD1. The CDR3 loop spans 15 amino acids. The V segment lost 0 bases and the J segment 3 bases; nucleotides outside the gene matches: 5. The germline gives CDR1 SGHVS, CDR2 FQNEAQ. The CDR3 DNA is TGTGCCAGCAGCTTAGCCGGGACAGCACTCTACGAGCAGTACTTC. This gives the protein CASSLAGTALYEQYF.

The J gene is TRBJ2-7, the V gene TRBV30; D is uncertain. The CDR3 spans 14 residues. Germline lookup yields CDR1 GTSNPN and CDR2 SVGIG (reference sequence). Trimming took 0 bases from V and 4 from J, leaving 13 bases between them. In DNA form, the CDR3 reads TGTGCCTGGAGTGTACTGGGTGTCGGGTACGAGCAGTACTTC. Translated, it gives CAWSVLGVGYEQYF.

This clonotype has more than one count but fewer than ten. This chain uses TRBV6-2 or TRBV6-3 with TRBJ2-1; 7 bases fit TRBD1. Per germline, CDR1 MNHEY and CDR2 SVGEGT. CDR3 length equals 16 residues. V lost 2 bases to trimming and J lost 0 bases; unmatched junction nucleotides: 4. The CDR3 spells CASSYQGVLSYNEQFF. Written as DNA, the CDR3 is TGTGCCAGCAGTTACCAGGGGGTCCTCTCCTACAATGAGCAGTTCTTC.

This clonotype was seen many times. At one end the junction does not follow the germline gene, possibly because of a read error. The CDR3 protein is CASSLEAGYEQYF. CDR3 in DNA: TGTGCCAGCAGCTTAGAAGCCGGCTACGAGCAGTACTTC. The chain employs TRBV5-1 and TRBJ2-7, with D hard to call. This CDR3 comprises 13 residues. Germline CDR1 reads SGHRS; CDR2 reads YFSETQ.

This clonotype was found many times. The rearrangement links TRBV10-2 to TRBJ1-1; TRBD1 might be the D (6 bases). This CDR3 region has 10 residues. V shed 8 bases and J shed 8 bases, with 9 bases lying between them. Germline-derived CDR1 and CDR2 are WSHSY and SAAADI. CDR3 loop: CASEGQEAFF. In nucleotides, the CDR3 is TGCGCCAGCGAGGGACAAGAAGCTTTCTTT.

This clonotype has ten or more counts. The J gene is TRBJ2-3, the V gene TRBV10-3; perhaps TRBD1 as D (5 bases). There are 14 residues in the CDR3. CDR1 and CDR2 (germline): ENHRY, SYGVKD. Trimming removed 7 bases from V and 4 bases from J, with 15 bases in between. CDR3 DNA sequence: TGTGCCATCACCCACAGTCTAGGGGCAGATACGCAGTATTTT. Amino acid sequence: CAITHSLGADTQYF.

This chain's CDR3 is CASSSPSGTATNEQFF. The CDR3 nucleotides read TGTGCCAGCAGCTCACCGTCCGGGACAGCTACAAATGAGCAGTTCTTC. The chain has TRBV7-6 and TRBJ2-1; 7 nucleotides agree with TRBD1. The CDR3 spans 16 residues. The ends lost 4 bases at V and 7 bases at J; junction bases unmatched: 13. CDR1 and CDR2 from the germline V gene are SGHVS and FNYEAQ.

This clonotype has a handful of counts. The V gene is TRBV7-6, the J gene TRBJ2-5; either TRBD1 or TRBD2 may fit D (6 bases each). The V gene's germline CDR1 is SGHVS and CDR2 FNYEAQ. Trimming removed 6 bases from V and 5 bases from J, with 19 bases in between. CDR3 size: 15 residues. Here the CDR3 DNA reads TGTGCCAGCAGGTCGCAAGCCAGGGGAGGCGAGACCCAGTACTTC. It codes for CASRSQARGGETQYF.

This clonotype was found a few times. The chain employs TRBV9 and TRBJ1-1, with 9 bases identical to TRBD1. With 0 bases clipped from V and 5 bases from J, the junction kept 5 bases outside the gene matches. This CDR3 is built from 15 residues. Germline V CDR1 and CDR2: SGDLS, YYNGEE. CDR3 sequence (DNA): TGTGCCAGCAGCGTAGAAGGACAGGGGAGGACTGAAGCTTTCTTT. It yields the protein CASSVEGQGRTEAFF. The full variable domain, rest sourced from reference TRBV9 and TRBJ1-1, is DSGVTQTPKHLITATGQRVTLRCSPRSGDLSVYWYQQSLDQGLQFLIQYYNGEERAKGNILERFSAQQFPDLHSELNLSSLELGDSALYFCASSVEGQGRTEAFFGQGTRLTVV.

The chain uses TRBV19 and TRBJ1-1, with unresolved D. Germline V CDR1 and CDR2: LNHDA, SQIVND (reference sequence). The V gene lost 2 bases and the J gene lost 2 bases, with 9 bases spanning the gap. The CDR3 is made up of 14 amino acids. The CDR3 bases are TGTGCCAGTAGTATATTCGGCCCAAACACTGAAGCTTTCTTT. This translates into CASSIFGPNTEAFF.

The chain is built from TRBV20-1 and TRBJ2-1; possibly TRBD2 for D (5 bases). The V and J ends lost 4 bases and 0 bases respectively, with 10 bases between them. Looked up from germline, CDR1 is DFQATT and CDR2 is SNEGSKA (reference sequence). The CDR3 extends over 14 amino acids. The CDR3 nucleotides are TGCAGTGCTAATGGCGGGCCCTCCTACAATGAGCAGTTCTTC. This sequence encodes CSANGGPSYNEQFF.

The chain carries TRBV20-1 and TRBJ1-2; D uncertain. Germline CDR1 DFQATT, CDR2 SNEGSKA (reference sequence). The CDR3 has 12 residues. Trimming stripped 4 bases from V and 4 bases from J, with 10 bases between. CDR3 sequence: CSAKYSGYGYTF. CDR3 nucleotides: TGCAGTGCTAAGTACTCCGGCTATGGCTACACCTTC.

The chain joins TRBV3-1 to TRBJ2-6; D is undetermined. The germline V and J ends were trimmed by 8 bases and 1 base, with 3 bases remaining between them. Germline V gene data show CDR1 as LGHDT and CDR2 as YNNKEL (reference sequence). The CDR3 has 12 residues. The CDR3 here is CASLSGANVLTF. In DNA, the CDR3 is TGTGCCAGCCTATCTGGGGCCAACGTCCTGACTTTC.

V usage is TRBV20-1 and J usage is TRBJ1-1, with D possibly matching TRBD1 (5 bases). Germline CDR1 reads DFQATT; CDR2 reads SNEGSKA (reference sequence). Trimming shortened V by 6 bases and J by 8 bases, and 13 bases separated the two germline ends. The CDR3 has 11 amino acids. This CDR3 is CSAPGRLEAFF. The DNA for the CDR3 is TGCAGTGCACCGGGACGGCTGGAAGCTTTCTTT.

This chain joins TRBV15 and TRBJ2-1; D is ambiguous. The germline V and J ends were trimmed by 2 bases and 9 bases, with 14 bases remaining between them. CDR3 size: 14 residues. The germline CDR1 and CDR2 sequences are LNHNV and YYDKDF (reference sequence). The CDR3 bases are TGTGCCACCAGCAGACCTGTCTCGGGCCGTGAGCAGTTCTTC. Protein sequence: CATSRPVSGREQFF.

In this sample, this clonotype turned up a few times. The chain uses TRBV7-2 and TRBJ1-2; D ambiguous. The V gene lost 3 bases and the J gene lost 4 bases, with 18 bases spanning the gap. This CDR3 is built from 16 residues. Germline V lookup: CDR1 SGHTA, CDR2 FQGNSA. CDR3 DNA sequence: TGTGCCAGCAGCTTGTACCCGACTCAAAGTCCCTATGGCTACACCTTC. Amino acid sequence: CASSLYPTQSPYGYTF. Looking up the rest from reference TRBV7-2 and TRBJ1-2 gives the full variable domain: GAGVSQSPSNKVTEKGKDVELRCDPISGHTALYWYRQSLGQGLEFLIYFQGNSAPDKSGLPSDRFSAERTGGSVSTLTIQRTQQEDSAVYLCASSLYPTQSPYGYTFGSGTRLTVV.

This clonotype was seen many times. CDR3 nucleotide sequence: TGCAGCTTATCCGGGACCCCATACTCCTACAATGAGCAGTTCTTC. This sequence encodes CSLSGTPYSYNEQFF. V is TRBV20-1 and J is TRBJ2-1, with D possibly called TRBD1 or TRBD2 (5 bases each). The CDR3 has 15 amino acids. Germline V CDR1 and CDR2: DFQATT, SNEGSKA (reference sequence).

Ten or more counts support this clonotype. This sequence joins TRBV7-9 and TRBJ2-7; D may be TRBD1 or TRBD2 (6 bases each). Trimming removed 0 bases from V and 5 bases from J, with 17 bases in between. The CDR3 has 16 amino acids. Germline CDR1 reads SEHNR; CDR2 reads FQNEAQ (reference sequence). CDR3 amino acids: CASSLAGAPSVHEQYF. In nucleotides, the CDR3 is TGTGCCAGCAGCTTAGCGGGGGCCCCTAGCGTCCACGAGCAGTACTTC.

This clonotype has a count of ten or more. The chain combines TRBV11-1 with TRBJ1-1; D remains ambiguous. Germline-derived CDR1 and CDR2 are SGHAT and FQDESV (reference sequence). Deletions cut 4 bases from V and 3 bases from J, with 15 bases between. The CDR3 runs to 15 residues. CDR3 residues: CASSYPGTVDTEAFF. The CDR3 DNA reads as TGTGCCAGCAGCTACCCGGGCACGGTAGACACTGAAGCTTTCTTT.

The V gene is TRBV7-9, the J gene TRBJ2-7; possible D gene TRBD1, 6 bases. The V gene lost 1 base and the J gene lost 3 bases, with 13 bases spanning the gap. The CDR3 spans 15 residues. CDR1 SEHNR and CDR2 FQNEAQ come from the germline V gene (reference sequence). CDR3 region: CASSLVGQPNYEQYF. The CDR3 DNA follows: TGTGCCAGCAGCTTAGTGGGACAACCGAACTACGAGCAGTACTTC.

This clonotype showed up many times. DNA for the CDR3: TGTGCCAGCAGCGTCAATTGGGGGCTCCTAGACGAGCAGTACTTC. As protein: CASSVNWGLLDEQYF. This rearrangement joins TRBV9 to TRBJ2-7; possibly TRBD1 for D (6 bases). V lost 2 bases and J 5 bases, leaving 17 bases between the germline ends. The CDR3 has 15 amino acids. Germline lookup yields CDR1 SGDLS and CDR2 YYNGEE.